A single sample gave rise to the 21 T cell receptor beta chains below, sequenced in a study of T cells after yellow fever vaccination. One entry per CDR3 protein, called by TCRdb with MiXCR from the 5' RACE reads. This sample carries about 340,000 distinct CDR3 sequences, 8.7% of them seen once, and the ten largest clones take more than 15%. Source: PBMCs, taken on the day of the first yellow fever vaccination. Every receptor here comes from a man between 18 and 35 years old who received the YFV17D yellow fever vaccine.

This clonotype was seen more than once but under ten times. The CDR3 region is CASSLGRGGASTDTQYF. CDR3 coding DNA: TGTGCCAGCAGCTTAGGGAGGGGGGGGGCTAGCACAGATACGCAGTATTTT. The V gene is TRBV7-2, the J gene TRBJ2-3; D is possibly TRBD2 (7 bases). Germline lookup yields CDR1 SGHTA and CDR2 FQGNSA. The V end lost 1 base, the J end lost 0 bases, and 14 bases lay between the germline ends. This CDR3 contains 17 residues.

The chain couples TRBV20-1 to TRBJ2-1; D might be TRBD1 or TRBD2, each matching 7 bases. Looked up from germline, CDR1 is DFQATT and CDR2 is SNEGSKA (reference sequence). Trimming left V 6 bases short and J 1 base short, with 13 bases between. The CDR3 contains 14 residues. CDR3 amino acids: CSASQGGSYNEQFF. The CDR3 bases are TGCAGTGCCAGCCAGGGGGGGTCCTACAATGAGCAGTTCTTC.

This clonotype appeared many times. The V call is TRBV5-1, the J call TRBJ2-3; 12 bases fit TRBD1. Germline V lookup: CDR1 SGHRS, CDR2 YFSETQ. CDR3 length equals 16 residues. The V segment lost 0 bases and the J segment 5 bases; nucleotides outside the gene matches: 4. CDR3 region: CASSLGDRGLGDTQYF. As DNA, the CDR3 is TGCGCCAGCAGCTTGGGGGACAGGGGGCTTGGAGATACGCAGTATTTT.

V and J are TRBV9 and TRBJ2-1, with D uncertain. The CDR3 is made up of 14 amino acids. Germline V gene lookup returns CDR1 SGDLS and CDR2 YYNGEE. Trimming left V 0 bases short and J 7 bases short, with 11 bases between. The CDR3: CASSVGGPVNEQFF. As DNA, the CDR3 is TGTGCCAGCAGCGTAGGTGGCCCCGTGAATGAGCAGTTCTTC.

In the case of this clonotype: The junction does not match germline at one end; this may be a read error. The chain links TRBV20-1 to TRBJ2-1, with TRBD1 matching 9 bases. Germline CDR1 and CDR2: DFQATT and SNEGSKA (reference sequence). CDR3 length equals 15 residues. Here the CDR3 reads CSAIGTGSSYNEQLF. DNA of the CDR3: TGCAGTGCAATCGGGACAGGGAGCTCCTACAATGAGCAGCTCTTC.

The gene calls are TRBV5-1 and TRBJ1-2, with TRBD1 matching over 8 bases. The CDR3 has 16 amino acids. Germline CDR1 and CDR2: SGHRS and YFSETQ. V was clipped by 4 bases and J by 3 bases; unmatched bases: 11. CDR3 DNA: TGCGCCAGCAGCCTTCGGACAGGGAAGGGAGACTATGGCTACACCTTC. Translated, it gives CASSLRTGKGDYGYTF.

The chain recombines TRBV6-1 with TRBJ1-1, with a weak D call TRBD1 (6 bases). The length of the CDR3 is 15 residues. Germline V CDR1 and CDR2: MNHNS, SASEGT. Between the trimmed V and J ends, which lost 6 bases and 5 bases, there was a span of 19 bases. The CDR3 bases are TGTGCCAGCAGGCCCAACGGGGGGGCCGGGACTGAAGCTTTCTTT. It encodes CASRPNGGAGTEAFF.

This clonotype was observed a few times. This sequence joins TRBV3-1 and TRBJ1-4, with D possibly TRBD1 on 5 matching bases. This CDR3 has 16 residues. V was clipped by 4 bases and J by 5 bases, with 17 bases between them. CDR1 and CDR2 (germline): LGHDT, YNNKEL (reference sequence). Here the CDR3 reads CASSPTPRDVNEKLFF. In nucleotides, the CDR3 is TGTGCCAGCAGCCCGACCCCCAGGGATGTCAATGAAAAACTGTTTTTT.

The chain couples TRBV20-1 to TRBJ1-1; TRBD1 is a possible D gene (5 bases). The V gene's germline CDR1 is DFQATT and CDR2 SNEGSKA (reference sequence). The CDR3 has 12 residues. V lost 6 bases and J lost 5, with 13 bases in between. CDR3 region: CSAAGVGTEAFF. In DNA, the CDR3 is TGCAGTGCCGCGGGGGTTGGGACTGAAGCTTTCTTT.

This clonotype was seen a few times. This rearrangement joins TRBV20-1 to TRBJ1-3, with D uncertain. This CDR3 is 14 amino acids long. CDR1 and CDR2 from the germline V gene are DFQATT and SNEGSKA (reference sequence). Trimming cost V 0 bases and J 0 bases, with 6 bases left between them. The CDR3 DNA is TGCAGTGCTAGAGATTCCAACTCTGGAAACACCATATATTTT. Translating it yields CSARDSNSGNTIYF.

This clonotype was observed a handful of times. The gene calls are TRBV5-4 and TRBJ2-3, with 9 bases identical to TRBD1. This CDR3 is 14 amino acids long. V dropped 4 bases and J dropped 6; count of bases not matched to a gene: 6. Germline CDR1 reads SGHNT; CDR2 reads YYREEE (reference sequence). CDR3 nucleotide sequence: TGTGCCAGCAGCGGGGGACAGGGATCCGATACGCAGTATTTT. Residues: CASSGGQGSDTQYF. The full variable domain, its missing parts supplied by reference TRBV5-4 and TRBJ2-3, is ETGVTQSPTHLIKTRGQQVTLRCSSQSGHNTVSWYQQALGQGPQFIFQYYREEENGRGNFPPRFSGLQFPNYSSELNVNALELDDSALYLCASSGGQGSDTQYFGPGTRLTVL.

This clonotype showed up many times. The chain uses TRBV5-5 and TRBJ2-1, with D tentatively TRBD2 (7 bases). The CDR3 consists of 16 residues. The V and J ends lost 0 bases and 5 bases respectively, with 15 bases between them. CDR1 SGHKS and CDR2 YYEKEE come from the germline V gene (reference sequence). The CDR3 DNA is TGTGCCAGCAGCTTGGGCCCCCCGGGGGGCGACAATGAGCAGTTCTTC. Translation: CASSLGPPGGDNEQFF.

This chain connects TRBV6-2 or TRBV6-3 to TRBJ2-6; tentatively, D is TRBD2 (5 bases). From germline, CDR1 is MNHEY and CDR2 SVGEGT. The CDR3 sequence is 16 residues long. The ends were cut back, 5 bases at V and 0 bases at J, with 11 bases in the middle. The CDR3 loop reads CASSPWRSSGANVLTF. In DNA, the CDR3 is TGTGCCAGCAGTCCGTGGAGGAGCTCTGGGGCCAACGTCCTGACTTTC.

This clonotype showed up many times. The rearrangement joins TRBV7-9 to TRBJ1-6, with a tentative D call TRBD1 (5 bases). Deletions cut 5 bases from V and 10 bases from J, with 12 bases between. Per germline, CDR1 SEHNR and CDR2 FQNEAQ (reference sequence). The CDR3 covers 13 residues. CDR3 sequence reads: CASSPIRDSPLHF. CDR3 DNA sequence: TGTGCCAGCAGCCCAATCCGGGACTCACCCCTCCACTTT.

This chain connects TRBV12-3 or TRBV12-4 to TRBJ1-5; D not certain. V shed 5 bases and J shed 2 bases, with 10 bases lying between them. CDR3 length: 14 amino acids. As DNA, the CDR3 is TGTGCCAGCAGTCTATCAACGGGCAATCAGCCCCAGCATTTT. Protein sequence: CASSLSTGNQPQHF.

The chain links TRBV20-1 to TRBJ1-5; D is unresolved. The V gene lost 7 bases and the J gene lost 0 bases, with 13 bases spanning the gap. Germline V gene lookup returns CDR1 DFQATT and CDR2 SNEGSKA (reference sequence). This CDR3 has 14 amino acids. The CDR3 loop reads CSGARAISNQPQHF. The CDR3 region has the DNA TGCAGTGGCGCACGGGCCATTAGCAATCAGCCCCAGCATTTT.

This clonotype was seen more than once but under ten times. The chain joins TRBV7-9 to TRBJ2-6; 7 bases align to TRBD1. J gave up 0 bases and V 6 bases, and 8 bases lay outside the gene matches. CDR3 size: 17 residues. Germline assignment: CDR1 SEHNR and CDR2 FQNEAQ (reference sequence). CDR3 nucleotide sequence: TGTGCCAGCAGTCGGGACAGCGCCTTCTCTGGGGCCAACGTCCTGACTTTC. As protein: CASSRDSAFSGANVLTF.

This clonotype was detected many times. The V call is TRBV28, the J call TRBJ1-5; 7 bases match TRBD1. The CDR3 is 14 residues long. CDR1 is MDHEN and CDR2 is SYDVKM in the germline V gene. J was trimmed by 4 bases and V by 3 bases; bases with no gene match: 3. The CDR3 nucleotides are TGTGCCAGCAGTTTTGGGACAGCAAATCAGCCCCAGCATTTT. Translation gives CASSFGTANQPQHF.

This sequence joins TRBV5-1 and TRBJ2-1; the match to TRBD2 covers 8 bases. The ends lost 4 bases at V and 5 bases at J; junction bases unmatched: 5. CDR3 size: 14 residues. Germline CDR1 is SGHRS and CDR2 is YFSETQ. In DNA, the CDR3 is TGCGCCAGCAGCCCTACCGGGGGGGACAATGAGCAGTTCTTC. This encodes CASSPTGGDNEQFF. The variable domain in full, completed from reference TRBV5-1 and TRBJ2-1, reads KAGVTQTPRYLIKTRGQQVTLSCSPISGHRSVSWYQQTPGQGLQFLFEYFSETQRNKGNFPGRFSGRQFSNSRSEMNVSTLELGDSALYLCASSPTGGDNEQFFGPGTRLTVL.

This clonotype was seen many times. The rearrangement uses TRBV15 and TRBJ2-5, with TRBD1 matching over 7 bases. Losses at the gene ends were 5 bases for V and 1 base for J; bases not matched to a gene: 4. Germline CDR1 LNHNV, CDR2 YYDKDF (reference sequence). CDR3 length: 14 amino acids. The CDR3 reads CATSLGTAQETQYF. For the CDR3, the DNA is TGTGCCACCAGCCTCGGGACAGCCCAAGAGACCCAGTACTTC.

The chain joins TRBV27 to TRBJ2-5; 7 bases are a match to TRBD2. The V and J ends lost 4 bases and 4 bases, in that order; junction bases with no gene match: 9. Per the germline V gene, CDR1 is MNHEY and CDR2 is SMNVEV (reference sequence). The CDR3 loop spans 15 amino acids. The CDR3 DNA reads as TGTGCCAGCAGTTCGGGGGAGGGGAGAGTAGAGACCCAGTACTTC. As protein: CASSSGEGRVETQYF.